This is a list of T cell receptor beta chains from one sample in a study of OX40 agonist ivuxolimab in advanced cancers. Sequenced by immunoSEQ multiplex PCR; TCRdb stores in-frame clones only, minus some. The sample has 100,000 or so clones, around 96% seen once. This material consisted of CD4+ or CD8+ T cells sorted from blood, taken in a trial of the OX40 agonist ivuxolimab. All receptors come from an adult with an advanced solid tumor such as melanoma, head and neck, liver or kidney cancer. Both conserved end residues are part of each CDR3. D genes are given only for firm matches. Expanded clones get a size class; other rows say once, few or many, or leave the size out.

TRBJ2-2 | NA | 15 | TRBD2 | TRBV19 | CASSSLAGGAGELFF | TGTGCCAGTAGTAGTCTAGCGGGAGGCGCCGGGGAGCTGTTTTTT
TRBJ2-2 | NA | 13 | TRBD1 | TRBV28 | CARRDRNTGELFF | TGTGCCCGCCGGGACAGGAACACCGGGGAGCTGTTTTTT
TRBJ2-2 | NA | 13 | NA | TRBV6-6 | CAAGGLNTGELFF | TGTGCGGCAGGGGGGTTAAACACCGGGGAGCTGTTTTTT
TRBJ1-4 | NA | 15 | NA | TRBV7-9 | CASSSRVATNEKLFF | TGTGCCAGCAGCTCACGGGTTGCAACTAATGAAAAACTGTTTTTT
TRBJ2-1 | NA | 16 | TRBD2 | TRBV27 | CASSTGLAESYNEQFF | TGTGCCAGCAGTACGGGACTAGCGGAGTCCTACAATGAGCAGTTCTTC
TRBJ1-2 | once | 13 | NA | TRBV9 | CASSAGTLTGYTF | TGTGCCAGCAGCGCCGGGACTTTAACTGGCTACACCTTC
TRBJ1-5 | NA | 16 | NA | TRBV27 | CASSSSWGYSNQPQHF | TGTGCCAGCAGTTCATCCTGGGGGTATAGCAATCAGCCCCAGCATTTT
TRBJ2-7 | once | 17 | TRBD2 | TRBV7-9 | CASSPWTSGAFSYEQYF | TGTGCCAGCAGCCCATGGACTAGCGGGGCATTCTCCTACGAGCAGTACTTC
TRBJ1-4 | NA | 15 | TRBD1 | TRBV7-6 | CASSSHGQGGEKLFF | TGTGCCAGCAGCTCTCACGGCCAGGGGGGTGAAAAACTGTTTTTT
TRBJ2-7 | once | 12 | TRBD1 | TRBV10-3 | CAIQTGGYEQYF | TGTGCCATCCAGACAGGGGGCTACGAGCAGTACTTC
TRBJ2-3 | NA | 13 | NA | TRBV10-2 | CASGGASTDTQYF | TGCGCCAGCGGCGGGGCCAGCACAGATACGCAGTATTTT
TRBJ1-5 | NA | 14 | NA | TRBV27 | CASRFAGGGQPQHF | TGTGCCAGCCGTTTTGCGGGGGGCGGTCAGCCCCAGCATTTT
TRBJ1-6 | NA | 15 | NA | TRBV7-6 | CASSPNRGNNSPLHF | TGTGCCAGCAGCCCGAATAGGGGAAATAATTCACCCCTCCACTTT
TRBJ2-7 | NA | 14 | NA | TRBV15 | CATSIASDSYEQYF | TGTGCCACCAGTATTGCCTCGGACTCCTACGAGCAGTACTTC
TRBJ2-3 | NA | 14 | TRBD2 | TRBV7-8 | CASSSAGDQDTQYF | TGTGCCAGCAGCTCAGCGGGAGACCAAGATACGCAGTATTTT
TRBJ1-2 | NA | 15 | TRBD1 | TRBV10-3 | CAISESDREENGYTF | TGTGCCATCAGTGAGTCGGACAGGGAAGAGAATGGCTACACCTTC
TRBJ2-7 | NA | 13 | NA | TRBV6-6 | CASSYTPGEEQYF | TGTGCCAGCAGTTACACACCGGGTGAGGAGCAGTACTTC
TRBJ2-5 | NA | 14 | NA | TRBV6-6 | CASSYSAGGETQYF | TGTGCCAGCAGTTACTCGGCGGGCGGGGAGACCCAGTACTTC
TRBJ2-7 | NA | 13 | TRBD2 | TRBV19 | CASGTSGSYEQYF | TGTGCCAGTGGGACTAGCGGGTCCTACGAGCAGTACTTC
TRBJ1-1 | once | 16 | NA | TRBV7-9 | CASSLGGGGWKTEAFF | TGTGCCAGCAGCTTAGGAGGGGGAGGTTGGAAAACTGAAGCTTTCTTT
TRBJ2-2 | NA | 14 | NA | TRBV4-3 | CASSQDRVTGELFF | TGCGCCAGCAGCCAAGATCGGGTGACCGGGGAGCTGTTTTTT
TRBJ2-5 | NA | 14 | NA | TRBV6-5 | CASRRLVAGETQYF | TGTGCCAGCAGAAGACTAGTGGCGGGAGAGACCCAGTACTTC
TRBJ1-3 | NA | 13 | NA | TRBV19 | CASSPGSGNTIYF | TGTGCCAGTAGTCCGGGCTCTGGAAACACCATATATTTT
TRBJ2-2 | NA | 16 | TRBD1 | TRBV5-6 | CASSRPGTGEGGELFF | TGTGCCAGCAGCCGTCCCGGGACAGGGGAGGGCGGGGAGCTGTTTTTT
TRBJ1-1 | NA | 17 | NA | TRBV27 | CASSLRFSVDARYEAFF | TGTGCCAGCAGTTTAAGGTTTTCGGTTGACGCGCGCTATGAAGCTTTCTTT
TRBJ2-7 | NA | 12 | NA | TRBV6-6 | CASYDGSYEQYF | TGTGCCAGCTACGACGGCTCCTACGAGCAGTACTTC
TRBJ2-1 | NA | 13 | NA | TRBV6-5 | CASSYSKIGEQFF | TGTGCCAGCAGTTACTCGAAGATTGGTGAGCAGTTCTTC
TRBJ1-2 | NA | 19 | TRBD1 | TRBV28 | CASSLWVLKRDSHNYGYTF | TGTGCCAGCAGTTTATGGGTTTTAAAACGGGACAGCCATAACTATGGCTACACCTTC
TRBJ2-3 | NA | 16 | TRBD1 | TRBV5-5 | CASSSPPGGPADTQYF | TGTGCCAGCAGCTCCCCCCCAGGGGGCCCTGCAGATACGCAGTATTTT
TRBJ2-1 | NA | 12 | NA | TRBV19 | CASSFQGNEQFF | TGTGCCAGTAGTTTTCAAGGTAATGAGCAGTTCTTC
TRBJ2-1 | NA | 16 | TRBD2 | TRBV5-1 | CASSLRLAGGQDEQFF | TGCGCCAGCAGCTTGAGACTAGCGGGGGGGCAGGATGAGCAGTTCTTC
TRBJ2-1 | NA | 13 | NA | TRBV4-1 | CASSFSSYNEQFF | TGCGCCAGCAGCTTCAGCTCCTACAATGAGCAGTTCTTC
TRBJ2-3 | NA | 16 | TRBD2 | TRBV11-2 | CASSLPLAGGTDTQYF | TGTGCCAGCAGCTTGCCATTAGCGGGGGGCACAGATACGCAGTATTTT
TRBJ2-7 | once | 16 | TRBD1 | TRBV5-1 | CASSLPRQGSSYEQYF | TGCGCCAGCAGCCTCCCTCGACAGGGAAGCTCCTACGAGCAGTACTTC
TRBJ2-4 | NA | 13 | NA | TRBV27 | CASSSGLLYIQYF | TGTGCCAGCAGTTCGGGGCTTTTGTACATTCAGTACTTC
TRBJ2-7 | NA | 13 | TRBD2 | TRBV6-5 | CASTGREGYEQYF | TGTGCCAGCACTGGGAGGGAGGGCTACGAGCAGTACTTC
TRBJ2-7 | NA | 14 | NA | TRBV7-9 | CASRRTANSYEQYF | TGTGCCAGCAGGCGGACTGCAAACTCCTACGAGCAGTACTTC
TRBJ2-7 | NA | 13 | NA | TRBV6-1 | CASSEASGYEQYF | TGTGCCAGCAGTGAAGCGTCGGGGTACGAGCAGTACTTC
TRBJ2-1 | NA | 11 | NA | TRBV7-9 | CASSLRGEQFF | TGTGCCAGCAGCTTGAGGGGTGAGCAGTTCTTC
TRBJ2-7 | NA | 16 | TRBD2 | TRBV7-9 | CASSSGLAGFNYEQYF | TGTGCCAGCAGCTCGGGACTAGCGGGATTCAACTACGAGCAGTACTTC
TRBJ2-1 | NA | 17 | NA | TRBV4-1 | CASSQDLRLSSYNEQFF | TGCGCCAGCAGCCAAGATTTGAGACTAAGCTCCTACAATGAGCAGTTCTTC
TRBJ2-7 | NA | 13 | NA | TRBV7-9 | CASSSGRGDEQYF | TGTGCCAGCAGCTCGGGCAGGGGCGACGAGCAGTACTTC
TRBJ2-7 | once | 13 | NA | TRBV4-2 | CASSQGPLNEQYF | TGTGCCAGCAGCCAAGGCCCCCTGAACGAGCAGTACTTC
TRBJ2-7 | NA | 14 | TRBD1 | TRBV7-9 | CASSPRTGSYEQYF | TGTGCCAGCAGCCCCCGGACAGGCTCCTACGAGCAGTACTTC
TRBJ2-2 | once | 18 | NA | TRBV7-9 | CASSPWTEIAILTGELFF | TGTGCCAGCAGCCCTTGGACAGAGATTGCGATCTTAACCGGGGAGCTGTTTTTT
TRBJ2-3 | NA | 14 | TRBD2 | TRBV7-6 | CASHQGGGADTQYF | TGTGCCAGCCACCAGGGCGGGGGGGCTGATACGCAGTATTTT
TRBJ1-1 | NA | 12 | TRBD1 | TRBV19 | CASREGGPEAFF | TGTGCCAGTAGAGAAGGGGGCCCTGAAGCTTTCTTT
TRBJ1-4 | NA | 13 | NA | TRBV15 | CATSRGSGQALFF | TGTGCCACCAGCAGAGGCAGTGGGCAGGCACTGTTTTTT
TRBJ1-1 | NA | 13 | NA | TRBV5-6 | CASSSDRWPGAFF | TGTGCCAGCAGCTCAGACAGGTGGCCTGGAGCTTTCTTT
TRBJ2-1 | NA | 14 | NA | TRBV9 | CASSEGRAYNEQFF | TGTGCCAGCAGCGAGGGAAGAGCGTACAATGAGCAGTTCTTC
TRBJ2-7 | NA | 16 | NA | TRBV4-3 | CASSPWLDGNSYEQYF | TGCGCCAGCAGCCCATGGCTGGACGGGAACTCCTACGAGCAGTACTTC
TRBJ2-1 | NA | 15 | TRBD2 | TRBV29-1 | CSVGGLAGDYNEQFF | TGCAGCGTTGGTGGACTAGCGGGGGATTACAATGAGCAGTTCTTC
TRBJ2-5 | NA | 16 | TRBD2 | TRBV6-5 | CASSFNPGLAKETQYF | TGTGCCAGCAGTTTCAATCCGGGACTAGCGAAGGAGACCCAGTACTTC